This T cell receptor beta chain originates from a study of T cells in Graves' hyperthyroidism and ophthalmopathy (dated by TCRdb to the late 2010s). Describing the broader study: Peripheral blood samples were taken at the time of initial diagnosis, prior to any treatment. TCR V-J signatures able to tell the groups apart were searched for in a discovery cohort of some 97 patients, of whom over 40 had Graves' ophthalmopathy and about 60 had stable Graves' hyperthyroidism. Prospective prediction of ophthalmopathy was tested in an independent validation cohort of 18 hyperthyroidism patients and 17 patients who later progressed to ophthalmopathy. For training and testing, the 110 or so patients in the discovery cohort were randomly divided in a 7:3 ratio. Thyroid tissue and blood T-cell repertoires from more than 5 Graves' hyperthyroidism patients were also compared in the study. After sampling, hyperthyroidism patients received methimazole starting at 30 mg daily, and ophthalmopathy patients received high-dose intravenous methylprednisolone. The paper describes TCR Vbeta CDR3 sequencing of around 130 peripheral blood samples, made up of some 40 ophthalmopathy patients, 70 to 75 hyperthyroidism patients and 17 progressor patients.

On this clonotype: The antigen it binds to is not known. The sample holds no much larger clone one base away, and base qualities are not on file.

General findings and caveats noted by the study authors: In cross-validation, a model built on a 13 V-J signature told ophthalmopathy apart from stable hyperthyroidism with 85% to 90% sensitivity and 81% to 82% specificity, and in testing the same model reached 80%/75%. Blood samples also contained most of the expanded thyroid clonotypes (frequency above 0.001), which suggests that blood repertoires may reflect thyroid immune responses. In validation, progression to ophthalmopathy was predicted by the model with approximately 67% sensitivity and 72.22% specificity, a median of 6.5 months before onset. Sample size was not statistically predetermined, and blinding of investigators to group allocation was not performed.

Its CDR3 holds 17 amino acids, cysteine through phenylalanine. Only the CDR3 DNA stays, 51 bases, in frame from base 1. From V the trimming removes 0 bases and from J it removes 7 bases, while the gene matches leave 9 bases of the junction unaccounted for. Sequences SGHRS (CDR1) and YFSETQ (CDR2) are obtained from the germline V gene. The TCR beta CDR3 regions were amplified from RNA transcripts. For the first round of RT-PCR on the TCR CDR3, the HTBI primer set was used together with the Qiagen OneStep RT-PCR kit. Libraries were constructed in a second round of multiplex PCR, after which size selection and purification were performed. Sequencing of the libraries was done on an Illumina HiSeq2000 using paired-end 100 bp reads. Regarding the original processing steps: SOAPnuke was used to process the raw data, removing reads that contained adapters or uncalled bases, had a mean Phred below 15, or lacked an exact match to the constant primer or identifier. High-quality paired reads were merged with COPE v1.2.5, and unique nucleotide sequences were defined as clonotypes. Clonotypes were aligned to IMGT TRBV, TRBD and TRBJ reference segments using MiTCR v1.1. Analysis was restricted to V-J combinations with a frequency above 0.0001, which covered 99.2% of repertoires. The TCS score was defined as the ratio of F50 (clonal expansion) to E x V (chaos), calculated using BLOSUM62-based TCRdist between CDR3 peptides within each V-J. Welch's t-statistics and random forest reduced fewer than 600 V-J features to 13, which were used in a naive Bayes classifier (R e1071). TCRdb reprocessed the public reads (quality trimming at Q25 with fastp, clone calling with MiXCR) and kept in-frame beta chains. Rows with one shared CDR3 protein collapse into an entry with the most common genes and DNA. TCRdb's processing, not the study's, gives the V and J calls here. Present in this sample are around 280,000 distinct CDR3 sequences, approximately 14% of which were seen just once. The top ten clones comprise 6.5% to 10% of the sample.

Stable Graves' hyperthyroidism was defined as no progression to ophthalmopathy during 18 months of follow-up. Hyperthyroidism patients were newly diagnosed, with disease duration under 2 months, and aged 18 to 65 years. Exclusion was applied to patients with uncontrolled infections, other autoimmune diseases, pregnancy or lactation. Diagnoses were established on the basis of clinical symptoms, serum thyroxine and TRAb, thyroid ultrasound, and orbital computed tomography. PBMCs were separated from roughly 10 ml of fresh peripheral blood using Ficoll-Paque density gradient centrifugation. Trizol reagent was used to extract total RNA, and RNA quality was then checked on an Agilent 2100 Bioanalyzer.

Sequencing was performed on blood. The sequence derives from a woman aged 40 to 55 with Graves' hyperthyroidism. The sequence links TRBV5-1 to TRBJ1-6, and 8 junction bases match TRBD1. The CDR3 region: CASSLAGGLQSNSPLHF. The bases are TGCGCCAGCAGCTTGGCAGGGGGCCTGCAAAGCAATTCACCCCTCCACTTT.